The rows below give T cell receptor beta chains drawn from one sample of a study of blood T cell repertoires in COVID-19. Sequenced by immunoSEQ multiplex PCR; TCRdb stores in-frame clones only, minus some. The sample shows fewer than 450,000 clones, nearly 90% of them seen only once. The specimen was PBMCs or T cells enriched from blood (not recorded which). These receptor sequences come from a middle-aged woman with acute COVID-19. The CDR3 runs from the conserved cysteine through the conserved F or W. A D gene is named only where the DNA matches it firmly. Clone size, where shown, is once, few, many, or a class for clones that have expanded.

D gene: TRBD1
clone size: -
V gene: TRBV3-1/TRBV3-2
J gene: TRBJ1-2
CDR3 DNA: TGTGCCAGCAGCATCTGGGACAGGGGGCATGGCTACACCTTC
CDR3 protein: CASSIWDRGHGYTF

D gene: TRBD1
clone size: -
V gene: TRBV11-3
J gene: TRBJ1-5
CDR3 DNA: TGTGCCAGCATCCTACCGGGACAGGGCCTCGATCAGCCCCAGCATTTT
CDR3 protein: CASILPGQGLDQPQHF

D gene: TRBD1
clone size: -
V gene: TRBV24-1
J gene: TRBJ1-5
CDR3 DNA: TGTGCCACCAGTGATTCACAGGGGCGCAATCAGCCCCAGCATTTT
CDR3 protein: CATSDSQGRNQPQHF

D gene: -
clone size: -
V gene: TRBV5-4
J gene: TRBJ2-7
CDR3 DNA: TGTGCCAGCAGCTTGGGAGTTGGGCAGGGTGTCCACGAGCAGTACTTC
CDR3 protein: CASSLGVGQGVHEQYF

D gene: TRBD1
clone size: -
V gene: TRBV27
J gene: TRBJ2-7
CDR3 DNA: TGTGCCAGCGCTTCCAAATACAGGGGCATAAACGAGCAGTACTTC
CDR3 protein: CASASKYRGINEQYF

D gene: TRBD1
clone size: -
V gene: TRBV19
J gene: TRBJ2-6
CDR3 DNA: TGTGCCAGTACACAGGGGTCTGGGGCCAACGTCCTGACTTTC
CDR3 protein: CASTQGSGANVLTF

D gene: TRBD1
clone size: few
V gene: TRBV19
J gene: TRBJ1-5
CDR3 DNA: TGTGCCAGTAAAGCCCGGGACAGGGTTCAGCCCCAGCATTTT
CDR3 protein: CASKARDRVQPQHF

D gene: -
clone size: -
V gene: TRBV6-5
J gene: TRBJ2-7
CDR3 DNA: TGTGCCAGCAGTCGAGAAGCCTACGAGCAGTACTTC
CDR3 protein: CASSREAYEQYF

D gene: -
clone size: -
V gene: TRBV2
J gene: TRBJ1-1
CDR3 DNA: TGTGCCAGCAGTACGGGAAGCCTGAACACTGAAGCTTTCTTT
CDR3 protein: CASSTGSLNTEAFF

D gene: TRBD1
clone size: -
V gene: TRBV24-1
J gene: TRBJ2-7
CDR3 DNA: TGTGCCACCAGTGATTCGGACAGGGGGTACGAGCAGTACTTC
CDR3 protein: CATSDSDRGYEQYF

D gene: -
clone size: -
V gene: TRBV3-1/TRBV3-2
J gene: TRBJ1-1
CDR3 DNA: TGTGCCAGCACAGGCGATCGGGGGTTCGGAGCTTTCTTT
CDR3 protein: CASTGDRGFGAFF

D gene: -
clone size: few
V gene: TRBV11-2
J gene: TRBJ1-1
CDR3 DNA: TGTGCCAGCAGCCGCCTGGGCGGGGGGAACACTGAAGCTTTCTTT
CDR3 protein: CASSRLGGGNTEAFF

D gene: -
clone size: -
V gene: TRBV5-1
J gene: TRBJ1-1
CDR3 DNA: TGCGCCAGCAGCTTGTCAGGGTCCTATGAAGCTTTCTTT
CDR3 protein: CASSLSGSYEAFF

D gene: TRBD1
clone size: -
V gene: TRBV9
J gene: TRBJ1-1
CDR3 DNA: TGTGCCAGCAGCCCCTGGGGACAGCCCAACACTGAAGCTTTCTTT
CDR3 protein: CASSPWGQPNTEAFF

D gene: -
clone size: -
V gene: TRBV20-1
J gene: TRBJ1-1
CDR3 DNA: TGCAGTGTAGAGGTGGGCACTGAAGCTTTCTTT
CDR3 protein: CSVEVGTEAFF

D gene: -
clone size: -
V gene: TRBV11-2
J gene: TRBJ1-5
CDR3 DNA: TGTGCCAGCAGCTTAGATGCTATGAATCAGCCCCAGCATTTT
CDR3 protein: CASSLDAMNQPQHF

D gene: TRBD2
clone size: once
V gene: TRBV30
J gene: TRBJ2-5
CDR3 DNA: TGTGCCTGTGACCGGGGGCTTAGCGGGGGGGCCCAAGAGACCCAGTACTTC
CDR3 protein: CACDRGLSGGAQETQYF

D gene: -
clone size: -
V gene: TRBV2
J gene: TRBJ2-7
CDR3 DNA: TGTGCCAGCAGCCCGGGACAAATCTACGAGCAGTACTTC
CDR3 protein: CASSPGQIYEQYF

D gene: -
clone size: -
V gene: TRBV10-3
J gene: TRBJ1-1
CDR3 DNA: TGTGCCATCAAGGGGGTCAACGGGAACACTGAAGCTTTCTTT
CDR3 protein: CAIKGVNGNTEAFF

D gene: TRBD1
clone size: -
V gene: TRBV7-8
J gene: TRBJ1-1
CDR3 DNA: TGTGCCAGCAGCTCCCGGGACAGGGGTGAGACTGAAGCTTTCTTT
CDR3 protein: CASSSRDRGETEAFF

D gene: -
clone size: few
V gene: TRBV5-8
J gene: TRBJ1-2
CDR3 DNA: TGTGCCAGCTCCCCCCTAAACCACTATGGCTACACCTTC
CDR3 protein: CASSPLNHYGYTF

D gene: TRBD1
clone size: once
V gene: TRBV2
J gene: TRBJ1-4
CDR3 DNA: TGTGCCAGCAAAGACAGGGGAGGAGGAGAAAAACTGTTTTTT
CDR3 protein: CASKDRGGGEKLFF

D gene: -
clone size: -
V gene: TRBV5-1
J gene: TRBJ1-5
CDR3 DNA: TGCGCCAGCAGCCGAGGGGGACCCAATCAGCCCCAGCATTTT
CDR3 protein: CASSRGGPNQPQHF

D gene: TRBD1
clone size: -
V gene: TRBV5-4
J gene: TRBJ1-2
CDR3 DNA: TGTGCCAGCGCCTCAGGACAGGTTGGGGGTAGGGACTATGGCTACACCTTC
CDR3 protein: CASASGQVGGRDYGYTF

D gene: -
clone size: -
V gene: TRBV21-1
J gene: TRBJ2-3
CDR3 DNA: TGTGCCAGCAGCAAAGCTGCTAGCGGGGCTGGAGATACGCAGTATTTT
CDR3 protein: CASSKAASGAGDTQYF

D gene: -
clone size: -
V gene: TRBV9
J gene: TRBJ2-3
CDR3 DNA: TGTGCCAGCAGCGTAGCGGGCGGGGGCACAGATACGCAGTATTTT
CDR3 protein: CASSVAGGGTDTQYF

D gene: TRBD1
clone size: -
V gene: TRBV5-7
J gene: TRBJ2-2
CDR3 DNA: TGTGCCAGCAGCTTGTGGGACAGGGCGGACACCGGGGAGCTGTTTTTT
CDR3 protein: CASSLWDRADTGELFF

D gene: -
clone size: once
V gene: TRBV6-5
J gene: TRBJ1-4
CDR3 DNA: TGTGCCAGCAGCGGGGCTAATGAAAAACTGTTTTTT
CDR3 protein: CASSGANEKLFF

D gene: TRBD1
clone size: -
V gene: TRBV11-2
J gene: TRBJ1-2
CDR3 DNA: TGTGCCAGCAGCTTCCTACAGGGGGCGGTGGGGTATGGCTACACCTTC
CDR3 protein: CASSFLQGAVGYGYTF

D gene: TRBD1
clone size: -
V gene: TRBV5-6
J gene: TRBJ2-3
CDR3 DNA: TGTGCCAGCAGCTATGGGACAGGACGACCCGATACGCAGTATTTT
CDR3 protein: CASSYGTGRPDTQYF

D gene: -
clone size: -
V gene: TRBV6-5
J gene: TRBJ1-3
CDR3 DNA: TGTGCCAGCAGTTACTCCCCAGGCCCAAGAGGGAACACCATATATTTT
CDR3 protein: CASSYSPGPRGNTIYF

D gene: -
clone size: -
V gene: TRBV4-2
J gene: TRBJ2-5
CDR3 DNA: TGTGCCAGCAGCCAAGTGGGCAACCAGGGCAGGGAGACCCAGTACTTC
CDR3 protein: CASSQVGNQGRETQYF

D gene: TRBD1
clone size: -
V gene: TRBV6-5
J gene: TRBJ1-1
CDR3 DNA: TGTGCCAGCAGTTACCACACAGGGGTTGGGGACACTGAAGCTTTCTTT
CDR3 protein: CASSYHTGVGDTEAFF

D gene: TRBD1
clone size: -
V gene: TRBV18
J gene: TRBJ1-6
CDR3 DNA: TGTGCCAGCTCACCTGACAGGGGCAATTCACCCCTCCACTTT
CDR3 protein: CASSPDRGNSPLHF

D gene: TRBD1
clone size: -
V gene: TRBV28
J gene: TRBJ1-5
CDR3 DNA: TGTGCCAGCAACACCGGGACAGGGGGCCTGCCCCAGCATTTT
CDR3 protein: CASNTGTGGLPQHF

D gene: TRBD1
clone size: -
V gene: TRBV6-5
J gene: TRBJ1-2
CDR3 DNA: TGTGCCAGCAGTTATCAGGACAGGGTCTATGGCTACACCTTC
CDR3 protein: CASSYQDRVYGYTF

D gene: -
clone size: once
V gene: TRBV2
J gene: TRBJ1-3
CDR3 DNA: TGTGCCAGCAGTACACAGGGTACGGCTGGAAACACCATATATTTT
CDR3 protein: CASSTQGTAGNTIYF

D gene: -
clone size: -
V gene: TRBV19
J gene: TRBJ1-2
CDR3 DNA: TGTGCCAGTAGTATTACAGGGCGCGGCTACACCTTC
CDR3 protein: CASSITGRGYTF

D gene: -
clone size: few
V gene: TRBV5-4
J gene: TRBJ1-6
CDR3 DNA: TGTGCCAGCAGCTTGGTCCTCTTGTCAGCCTATAATTCACCCCTCCACTTT
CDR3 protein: CASSLVLLSAYNSPLHF

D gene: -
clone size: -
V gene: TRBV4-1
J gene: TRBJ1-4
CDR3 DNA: TGCGCCAGCAGCCAAGGATTTAGTGAAAAACTGTTTTTT
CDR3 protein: CASSQGFSEKLFF

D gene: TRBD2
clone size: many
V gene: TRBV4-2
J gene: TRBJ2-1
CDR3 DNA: TGTGCCAGCAGCCAAGGGGATAGCGGGGGGCCCATTAAGTTCTTC
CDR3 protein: CASSQGDSGGPIKFF

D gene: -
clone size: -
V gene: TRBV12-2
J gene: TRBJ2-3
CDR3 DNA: TGTGCAAGTCGCTTAGTGACTCGACCCACAGATACGCAGTATTTT
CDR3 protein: CASRLVTRPTDTQYF

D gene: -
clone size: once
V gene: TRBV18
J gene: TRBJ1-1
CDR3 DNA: TGTGCCAGCTCACCAGGACAGCCTGAGACTGAAGCTTTCTTT
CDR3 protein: CASSPGQPETEAFF

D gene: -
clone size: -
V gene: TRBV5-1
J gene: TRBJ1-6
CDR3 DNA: TGCGCCAGCAGCTTATTGGGCAGGGAATCACCCCTCCACTTT
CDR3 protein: CASSLLGRESPLHF

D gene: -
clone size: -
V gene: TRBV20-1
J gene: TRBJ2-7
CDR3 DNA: TGCAGTGCCAGGGGCCCATACGAGCAGTACTTC
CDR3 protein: CSARGPYEQYF

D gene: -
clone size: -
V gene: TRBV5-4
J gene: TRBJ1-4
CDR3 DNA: TGTGCCAGCAGCTTGGGGGGGCCTAATGAAAAACTGTTTTTT
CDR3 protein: CASSLGGPNEKLFF

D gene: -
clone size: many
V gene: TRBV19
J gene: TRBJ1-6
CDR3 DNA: TGTGCCAGTAGTATGAGGTCATCTAATTCACCCCTCCACTTT
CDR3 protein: CASSMRSSNSPLHF

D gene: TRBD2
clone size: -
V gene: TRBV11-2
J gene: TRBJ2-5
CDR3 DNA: TGTGCCAGCAGCTTAGTTGTCCGGGAGGGAGAGACCCAGTACTTC
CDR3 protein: CASSLVVREGETQYF

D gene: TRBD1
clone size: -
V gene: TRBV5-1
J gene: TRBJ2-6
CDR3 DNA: TGCGCCAGCAGCCCGCGGACAGGGGGCACTGGGGCCAACGTCCTGACTTTC
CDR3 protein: CASSPRTGGTGANVLTF

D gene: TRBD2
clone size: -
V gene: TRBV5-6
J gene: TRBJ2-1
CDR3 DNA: TGTGCCAGCAGCCCCTACGGGGGGGGGCCGGGCCCTGTCGAGTTCTTC
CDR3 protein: CASSPYGGGPGPVEFF

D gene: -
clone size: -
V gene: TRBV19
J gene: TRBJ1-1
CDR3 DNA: TGTGCCAGTTCCCTCTTGGGGGCCGGGGACACTGAAGCTTTCTTT
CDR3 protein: CASSLLGAGDTEAFF